Shown below are 15 T cell receptor beta chains from a single sample sequenced in a study of blood T cell repertoires in COVID-19. Using immunoSEQ multiplex PCR, the repertoire was profiled, and TCRdb retains in-frame clones only, with some absent. Of about 250,000 clones listed, approximately 85% were seen once; the top ten hold 0.87%. The source material was peripheral blood. Receptors originate from a human donor with COVID-19, enrolled during active disease. The donor label of this sample is uncertain.

This chain uses TRBV2 with TRBJ1-6, with D unresolved. Germline CDR1 is SNHLY and CDR2 is FYNNEI. Trimming took off 8 bases at V and 2 bases at J, with 7 bases between the two ends. The CDR3 is made up of 13 amino acids. CDR3 in DNA: TGTGCCAGCCGGGTGACCTATAATTCACCCCTCCACTTT. It is translated as CASRVTYNSPLHF.

V and J are TRBV7-9 and TRBJ1-3, with D possibly being TRBD1 (6 bases). The germline CDR1 and CDR2 sequences are SEHNR and FQNEAQ (reference sequence). The CDR3 extends over 16 amino acids. Trimming shortened V by 1 base and J by 3 bases, and 13 bases separated the two germline ends. The CDR3: CASSLGAGAGGNTIYF. For the CDR3, the DNA is TGTGCCAGCAGCTTAGGAGCAGGGGCCGGTGGAAACACCATATATTTT.

The chain combines TRBV19 with TRBJ1-5; 7 bases are shared with TRBD1. V was pared by 8 bases and J by 11 bases, with 15 bases of the junction left unmatched. The CDR3 loop spans 14 amino acids. The germline V gene has CDR1 LNHDA and CDR2 SQIVND (reference sequence). The CDR3 region is CASLDRAGVSSQHF. DNA of the CDR3: TGTGCCAGTCTTGACAGGGCCGGAGTTTCGTCCCAGCATTTT.

This clone came up once. The gene calls are TRBV5-1 and TRBJ1-1, with 7 bases fitting TRBD1. Looked up from germline, CDR1 is SGHRS and CDR2 is YFSETQ. J lost 0 bases, V lost 6 bases, and 8 bases had no gene match. CDR3 length: 15 amino acids. The CDR3 is CASTQGGQLNTEAFF. The CDR3, as DNA: TGCGCCAGCACCCAGGGGGGACAGTTGAACACTGAAGCTTTCTTT. The full variable domain, with the rest looked up from reference TRBV5-1 and TRBJ1-1, is KAGVTQTPRYLIKTRGQQVTLSCSPISGHRSVSWYQQTPGQGLQFLFEYFSETQRNKGNFPGRFSGRQFSNSRSEMNVSTLELGDSALYLCASTQGGQLNTEAFFGQGTRLTVV.

The chain recombines TRBV28 with TRBJ1-5; maybe TRBD1 (5 bases). This CDR3 comprises 15 residues. Germline V gene lookup returns CDR1 MDHEN and CDR2 SYDVKM. Trimming pared 2 bases from V and 0 bases from J, leaving 8 bases between. CDR3 bases: TGTGCCAGCAGTTTAGGGGGGGATAGCAATCAGCCCCAGCATTTT. Translating gives CASSLGGDSNQPQHF.

The gene calls are TRBV9 and TRBJ1-4; D perhaps matches TRBD1 (6 bases). Germline values: CDR1 SGDLS, CDR2 YYNGEE. This CDR3 has 15 amino acids. Trimming cost V 3 bases and J 4 bases, with 13 bases left between them. The CDR3 sequence is CASSGTGLDNEKLFF. The DNA for the CDR3 is TGTGCCAGCAGCGGTACAGGGTTGGATAATGAAAAACTGTTTTTT.

V gene TRBV30 combines with J gene TRBJ1-5; TRBD1 matches at 9 bases. The CDR3 is 14 residues long. Trimming took 5 bases from V and 6 from J; bases not matched to a gene: 8. Germline values: CDR1 GTSNPN, CDR2 SVGIG (reference sequence). CDR3 in amino acids: CAWGTGSIRQPQHF. The DNA for the CDR3 is TGTGCCTGGGGGACAGGGTCAATTCGTCAGCCCCAGCATTTT. The variable domain in full, completed from reference TRBV30 and TRBJ1-5, reads SQTIHQWPATLVQPVGSPLSLECTVEGTSNPNLYWYRQAAGRGLQLLFYSVGIGQISSEVPQNLSASRPQDRQFILSSKKLLLSDSGFYLCAWGTGSIRQPQHFGDGTRLSIL.

V gene TRBV30 combines with J gene TRBJ1-2; possibly TRBD1 for D (6 bases). CDR1 is GTSNPN, CDR2 SVGIG, per germline (reference sequence). The CDR3 length is 12 residues. Trimming pared 7 bases from V and 5 bases from J, leaving 14 bases between. CDR3 amino acids: CASLRGGYGYTF. The CDR3 DNA reads TGTGCCTCTCTTAGGGGGGGGTATGGCTACACCTTC.

CDR3 sequence (DNA): TGTGCCAGCAGTGGGGGACAGGGAAAAGAGACCCAGTACTTC. Protein product: CASSGGQGKETQYF. The V and J genes are TRBV2 and TRBJ2-5; the match to TRBD1 covers 9 bases. This CDR3 region has 14 residues. V shed 4 bases and J 3 bases; nucleotides not matched to a gene: 3. CDR1 SNHLY and CDR2 FYNNEI come from the germline V gene.

This chain connects TRBV19 to TRBJ1-5, with D maybe TRBD1 (5 bases). The germline V gene encodes CDR1 LNHDA and CDR2 SQIVND (reference sequence). Trimming cost V 1 base and J 6 bases, with 13 bases left between them. This CDR3 is 15 amino acids long. CDR3 sequence (DNA): TGTGCCAGTAGTATAGTATGGCAGGGCAGTCAGCCCCAGCATTTT. It is translated as CASSIVWQGSQPQHF.

The chain uses TRBV7-9 and TRBJ1-2; D is undetermined. This CDR3 region has 14 residues. CDR1 is SEHNR and CDR2 is FQNEAQ in the germline V gene (reference sequence). Deletions cut 1 base from V and 2 bases from J, with 8 bases between. CDR3 bases: TGTGCCAGCAGCTTAGGATCCAGAAACTATGGCTACACCTTC. This translates into CASSLGSRNYGYTF.

The chain carries TRBV27 and TRBJ1-2, with 9 bases lining up with TRBD1. Trimming cost V 5 bases and J 4 bases; bases outside gene matches: 8. CDR1 and CDR2 (germline): MNHEY, SMNVEV (reference sequence). The CDR3 has 15 amino acids. The CDR3 here is CASSPDRDRVYGYTF. The CDR3 region has the DNA TGTGCCAGCAGTCCGGACCGGGACAGGGTCTATGGCTACACCTTC.

The gene calls are TRBV28 and TRBJ1-5; 7 nucleotides agree with TRBD1. The germline CDR1 and CDR2 sequences are MDHEN and SYDVKM. J was trimmed by 0 bases and V by 6 bases; bases with no gene match: 17. This CDR3 spans 19 amino acids. The CDR3 here is CASRVSGRGNNYSNQPQHF. For the CDR3, the DNA is TGTGCCAGCAGAGTAAGTGGCAGGGGGAACAATTATAGCAATCAGCCCCAGCATTTT.

This rearrangement joins TRBV11-3 to TRBJ2-7, with 7 bases identical to TRBD1. CDR1 is SGHNT, CDR2 YENEEA, per germline. The CDR3 is made up of 17 amino acids. The junction had 12 bases not matched to a gene; V was cut back by 4 bases and J by 0 bases. The CDR3 spells CASSSEPGQRSSYEQYF. The CDR3 DNA sequence: TGTGCCAGCAGCTCGGAACCGGGACAGAGGAGCTCCTACGAGCAGTACTTC.

This sequence joins TRBV9 and TRBJ1-3, with 8 bases fitting TRBD1. CDR3 length equals 15 residues. CDR1 and CDR2 from the germline V gene are SGDLS and YYNGEE. Unmatched junction bases numbered 3, after V lost 2 bases and J lost 2 bases. The CDR3 DNA is TGTGCCAGCAGCGTTCACAGGGGGGCTGGAAACACCATATATTTT. It codes for CASSVHRGAGNTIYF. Full variable domain (missing parts from reference TRBV9 and TRBJ1-3): DSGVTQTPKHLITATGQRVTLRCSPRSGDLSVYWYQQSLDQGLQFLIQYYNGEERAKGNILERFSAQQFPDLHSELNLSSLELGDSALYFCASSVHRGAGNTIYFGEGSWLTVV.